This TCR beta chain originates from a study of CD8 T cells in Susac syndrome. Random hexamers were used to reverse transcribe an amount of roughly 0.45 to 1 ug RNA. TCR beta CDR3 was amplified by immunoSEQ multiplex PCR. This amplification extended across 54 Vbeta and 13 Jbeta segments. TCRdb recomputed calls from the immunoSEQ multiplex PCR reads with MiXCR, one row per CDR3 protein. Among 200,000 or so distinct CDR3 sequences listed, about 95% were seen once. CDR1 is SGHRS and CDR2 is YFSETQ in the germline V gene. The CDR3 covers 13 residues. The ends were cut back, 4 bases at V and 5 bases at J, with 10 bases in the middle.

The sequencing sample was made of CD4+ T cells from PBMCs. J is TRBJ2-1 and V is TRBV5-1; possible D gene TRBD2, 5 bases. The clonotype was recovered from a human donor with multiple sclerosis. This CDR3 is CASSPLADNEQFF. CDR3 sequence (DNA): TGCGCCAGCAGCCCGCTAGCAGACAATGAGCAGTTCTTC.